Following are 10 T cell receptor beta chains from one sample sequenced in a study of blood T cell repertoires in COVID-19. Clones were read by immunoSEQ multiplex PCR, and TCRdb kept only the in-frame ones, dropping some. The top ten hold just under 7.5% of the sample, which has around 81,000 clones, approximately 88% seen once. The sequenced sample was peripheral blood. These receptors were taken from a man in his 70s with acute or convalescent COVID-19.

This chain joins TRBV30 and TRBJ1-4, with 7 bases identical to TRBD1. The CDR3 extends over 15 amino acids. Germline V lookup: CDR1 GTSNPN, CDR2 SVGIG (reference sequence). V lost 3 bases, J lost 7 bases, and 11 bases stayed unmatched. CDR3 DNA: TGTGCCTGGAGCCTTCCGGGACAGAGCTCTGAAAAACTGTTTTTT. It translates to CAWSLPGQSSEKLFF. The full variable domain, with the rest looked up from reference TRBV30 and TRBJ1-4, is SQTIHQWPATLVQPVGSPLSLECTVEGTSNPNLYWYRQAAGRGLQLLFYSVGIGQISSEVPQNLSASRPQDRQFILSSKKLLLSDSGFYLCAWSLPGQSSEKLFFGSGTQLSVL.

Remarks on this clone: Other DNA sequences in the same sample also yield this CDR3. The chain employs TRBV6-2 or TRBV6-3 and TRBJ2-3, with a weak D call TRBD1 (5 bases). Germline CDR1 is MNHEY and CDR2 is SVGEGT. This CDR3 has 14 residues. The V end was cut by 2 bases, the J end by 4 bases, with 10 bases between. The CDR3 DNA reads TGTGCCAGCAGTTACCAGGGCCCCCCAGATACGCAGTATTTT. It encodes CASSYQGPPDTQYF.

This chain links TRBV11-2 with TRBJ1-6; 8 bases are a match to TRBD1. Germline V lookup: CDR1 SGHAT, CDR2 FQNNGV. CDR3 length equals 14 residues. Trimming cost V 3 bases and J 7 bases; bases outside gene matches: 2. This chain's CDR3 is CASSFRGLNSPLHF. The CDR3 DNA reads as TGTGCCAGCAGCTTCAGGGGGCTAAATTCACCCCTCCACTTT. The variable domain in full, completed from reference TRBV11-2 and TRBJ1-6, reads EAGVAQSPRYKIIEKRQSVAFWCNPISGHATLYWYQQILGQGPKLLIQFQNNGVVDDSQLPKDRFSAERLKGVDSTLKIQPAKLEDSAVYLCASSFRGLNSPLHFGNGTRLTVT.

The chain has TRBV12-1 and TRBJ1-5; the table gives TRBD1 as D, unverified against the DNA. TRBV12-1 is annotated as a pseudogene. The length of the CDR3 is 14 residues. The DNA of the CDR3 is TGTGCCAGCAGCTGGGCCTTGGTATTTTTCCCCCAGCATTTT. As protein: CASSWALVFFPQHF.

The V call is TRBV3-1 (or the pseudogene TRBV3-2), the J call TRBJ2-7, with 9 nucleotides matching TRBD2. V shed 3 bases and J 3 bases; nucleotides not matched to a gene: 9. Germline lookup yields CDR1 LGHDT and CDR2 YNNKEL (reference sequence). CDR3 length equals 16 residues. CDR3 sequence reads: CASSHPGTSRIYEQYF. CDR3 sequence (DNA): TGTGCCAGCAGCCACCCCGGGACTAGCAGGATCTACGAGCAGTACTTC.

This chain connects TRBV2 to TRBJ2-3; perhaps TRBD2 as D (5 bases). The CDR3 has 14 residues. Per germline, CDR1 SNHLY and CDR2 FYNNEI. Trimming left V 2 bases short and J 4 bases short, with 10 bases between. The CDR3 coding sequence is TGTGCCAGCAGTGAAAGTCTAGCCGCAGATACGCAGTATTTT. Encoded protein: CASSESLAADTQYF. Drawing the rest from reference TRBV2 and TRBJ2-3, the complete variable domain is EPEVTQTPSHQVTQMGQEVILRCVPISNHLYFYWYRQILGQKVEFLVSFYNNEISEKSEIFDDQFSVERPDGSNFTLKIRSTKLEDSAMYFCASSESLAADTQYFGPGTRLTVL.

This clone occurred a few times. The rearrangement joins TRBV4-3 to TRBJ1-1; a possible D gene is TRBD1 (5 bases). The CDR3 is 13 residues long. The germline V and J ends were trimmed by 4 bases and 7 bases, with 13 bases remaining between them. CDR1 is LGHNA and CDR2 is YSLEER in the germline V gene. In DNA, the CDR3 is TGCGCCAGCAGCCCCTGGGCAGGGTGTGAAGCTTTCTTT. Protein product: CASSPWAGCEAFF.

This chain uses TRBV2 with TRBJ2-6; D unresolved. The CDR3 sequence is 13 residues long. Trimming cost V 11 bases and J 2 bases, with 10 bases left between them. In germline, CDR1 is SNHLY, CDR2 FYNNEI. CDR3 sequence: CAGQAPGANVLTF. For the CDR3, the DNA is TGTGCCGGCCAGGCTCCTGGGGCCAACGTCCTGACTTTC.

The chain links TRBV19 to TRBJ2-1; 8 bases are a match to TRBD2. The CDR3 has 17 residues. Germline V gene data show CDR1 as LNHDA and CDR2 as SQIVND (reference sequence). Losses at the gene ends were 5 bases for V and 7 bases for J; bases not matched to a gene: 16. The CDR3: CASSPNSGAPRRNEQFF. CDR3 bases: TGTGCCAGTAGTCCGAATAGCGGGGCCCCCAGGAGGAATGAGCAGTTCTTC.

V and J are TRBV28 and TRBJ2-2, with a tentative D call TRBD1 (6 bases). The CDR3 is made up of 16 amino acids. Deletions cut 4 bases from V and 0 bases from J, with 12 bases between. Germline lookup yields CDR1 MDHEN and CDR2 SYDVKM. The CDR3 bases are TGTGCCAGCAGTTGGACCGGGACAACGAACACCGGGGAGCTGTTTTTT. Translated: CASSWTGTTNTGELFF. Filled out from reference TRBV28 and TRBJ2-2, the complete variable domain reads DVKVTQSSRYLVKRTGEKVFLECVQDMDHENMFWYRQDPGLGLRLIYFSYDVKMKEKGDIPEGYSVSREKKERFSLILESASTNQTSMYLCASSWTGTTNTGELFFGEGSRLTVL.